The clone carrying this T cell receptor beta chain occurred once. The sample is drawn from a study of spatial heterogeneity in lung cancer. TCRdb redid the calling of the 5' RACE reads with MiXCR, one entry per CDR3 protein. The sample lists 77,000 or so distinct CDR3 sequences; approximately 20% were seen once. The germline V and J ends were trimmed by 3 bases and 8 bases, with 7 bases remaining between them. The length of the CDR3 is 11 residues. Time point given: sample taken at primary tumor resection. Unsorted whole RNA of tumor, nontumor lung or frozen PBMC was sequenced. Sequences were derived from PBMCs, sampled at surgery. This sequence originates from a male donor with early-stage non-small cell lung cancer. The rearrangement links TRBV12-3 or TRBV12-4 to TRBJ1-1; the D is unclear. The CDR3 bases are TGTGCCAGCAGTTTCGAAAGAGAAGCTTTCTTT. Encoded protein: CASSFEREAFF.